Listed below are T cell receptor beta chains from one sample, sequenced in a study of cytotoxic CD8 clonotypes in ibrutinib-treated CLL. Measured with immunoSEQ multiplex PCR; TCRdb has only the in-frame clones, and not every one. The sample carries about 300,000 clones, 67% recorded once. The specimen comprised PBMCs, sampled after 36 months of ibrutinib treatment. These receptors originate from a human donor with chronic lymphocytic leukemia. The CDR3 runs from the conserved cysteine through the conserved F or W. The D gene is left open where the match is weak. Size is stated for part of the rows, as once, few or many counts, or as a class when the clone is expanded.

D gene	clone size	J gene	V gene	CDR3 DNA	CDR3 protein
-	-	TRBJ1-2	TRBV19	TGTGCCAGTAGTATCGACGGACAGCTTGGCTACACCTTC	CASSIDGQLGYTF
-	-	TRBJ2-7	TRBV7-6	TGTGCCAGCAGCTTAGAGGCAGGTTCCTACGAGCAGTACTTC	CASSLEAGSYEQYF
-	-	TRBJ2-3	TRBV9	TGTGCCAGCAGCGTTGAAGCACACACGCAGTATTTT	CASSVEAHTQYF
TRBD1	-	TRBJ1-5	TRBV19	TGTGCCAGTAGTGGGACAGGGGGCCTCAATCAGCCCCAGCATTTT	CASSGTGGLNQPQHF
-	-	TRBJ2-5	TRBV15	TGTGCCACCAGCTGGGTCGACTCGCCCCAAGAGACCCAGTACTTC	CATSWVDSPQETQYF
-	-	TRBJ2-1	TRBV7-2	TGTGCCAGCAGCTTTGGGGGTTATGAGCAGTTCTTC	CASSFGGYEQFF
-	-	TRBJ1-1	TRBV2	TGTGCCAGCAGTGAACCGGGGACTGGGGTAAACACTGAAGCTTTCTTT	CASSEPGTGVNTEAFF
-	-	TRBJ2-3	TRBV6-1	TGTGCCAGCAGTGATACGATCGGGAGAACTGTCACAGATACGCAGTATTTT	CASSDTIGRTVTDTQYF
TRBD2	-	TRBJ2-7	TRBV10-1	TGCGCCAGCAGTGAGTCCATTGGACTAGCGGGAGTCGTCGAGCAGTACTTC	CASSESIGLAGVVEQYF
-	-	TRBJ1-5	TRBV6-6	TGTGCCAGCAACCCCATGACATTGGTTAGCAATCAGCCCCAGCATTTT	CASNPMTLVSNQPQHF
TRBD1	few	TRBJ2-1	TRBV19	TGTGCCAGTAGTACGCGGACAGGGGGCTGGGACAATGAGCAGTTCTTC	CASSTRTGGWDNEQFF
-	few	TRBJ2-1	TRBV9	TGTGCCAGCAGCGTTTCCGGGGGCAATGAGCAGTTCTTC	CASSVSGGNEQFF
-	-	TRBJ2-2	TRBV7-3	TGTGCCAGCAGCTTAGGGGTCCGGGGGACCGGGGAGCTGTTTTTT	CASSLGVRGTGELFF
-	-	TRBJ1-2	TRBV10-3	TGTGCCATCAGTGTACAGAATCACGGCTACACCTTC	CAISVQNHGYTF
TRBD1	-	TRBJ1-2	TRBV19	TGTGCCACTCCTCGGGGGACAGGCGGAGGCTACACCTTC	CATPRGTGGGYTF
TRBD1	-	TRBJ1-5	TRBV19	TGTGCCAGTGGACAGGGAAGGCAGCCCCAGCATTTT	CASGQGRQPQHF
TRBD2	-	TRBJ2-7	TRBV29-1	TGCAGCGTTGAAAGGATCGGCGGGGGGGCGGAAGAGCAGTACTTC	CSVERIGGGAEEQYF
-	-	TRBJ2-3	TRBV13	TGTGCCAGCAGCTTTCCCACAGATACGCAGTATTTT	CASSFPTDTQYF
-	-	TRBJ2-5	TRBV27	TGTGCCAGCAGTTTACGGGGACGTAAGAAAGAGACCCAGTACTTC	CASSLRGRKKETQYF
TRBD1	-	TRBJ2-6	TRBV19	TGTGCCAGTAGCCGGGACAGGGTACCCTCTGGGGCCAACGTCCTGACTTTC	CASSRDRVPSGANVLTF
-	-	TRBJ2-1	TRBV10-3	TGTGCCATCAGTGAGGTGGGAGTGGCCTACAATGAGCAGTTCTTC	CAISEVGVAYNEQFF
TRBD1	-	TRBJ2-3	TRBV4-3	TGCGCCAGCAGCCAAGATCGTGTCCCCAGGGGGCTATTGGGCACAGATACGCAGTATTTT	CASSQDRVPRGLLGTDTQYF
TRBD1	-	TRBJ1-5	TRBV9	TGTGCCAGCAGCTCCGTTTGTCCACGACAGGGGGCAAATCAGCCCCAGCATTTT	CASSSVCPRQGANQPQHF
TRBD1	once	TRBJ2-1	TRBV5-1	TGCGCCAGCAGCTCTGGACAGGGTCATCCCCAGAAGCAGTTCTTC	CASSSGQGHPQKQFF
-	few	TRBJ1-1	TRBV6-5	TGTGCCAGCAGTTACTCGATACCCGGGAGTGAAGCTTTCTTT	CASSYSIPGSEAFF
TRBD1	-	TRBJ1-1	TRBV5-1	TGCGCCAGCAGCTTGGGGGGACAGGTATCGAACACTGAAGCTTTCTTT	CASSLGGQVSNTEAFF
-	-	TRBJ2-3	TRBV10-1	TGCGCCAGCAGTGATGACAGTACAACAGATACGCAGTATTTT	CASSDDSTTDTQYF
TRBD2	-	TRBJ2-7	TRBV5-6	TGTGCCGGCACCCCCGGGAAAGGAAGGCGGGGGGCGTCCTACGAGCAGTACTTC	CAGTPGKGRRGASYEQYF
-	-	TRBJ2-7	TRBV27	TGTGCCAGCAGGTTATCGGGGGGCCGGAGGGAGCAGTACTTC	CASRLSGGRREQYF
TRBD1	-	TRBJ1-4	TRBV4-1	TGCGCCAGCAGCCGGGGACAGGTTGAAAAACTGTTTTTT	CASSRGQVEKLFF
-	few	TRBJ1-5	TRBV7-3	TGTGCCAGAATAGGGGCCACAGAGGGCAATCAGCCCCAGCATTTT	CARIGATEGNQPQHF
-	-	TRBJ2-5	TRBV5-6	TGTGCCAGCACCTTCGAAGGTAGGAGGGAGACCCAGTACTTC	CASTFEGRRETQYF
-	-	TRBJ2-1	TRBV15	TGTGCCACCAGCAGAGTAGGACAGAATGAGCAGTTCTTC	CATSRVGQNEQFF
-	-	TRBJ2-7	TRBV9	TGTGCCAGCAGCGCGAGACAGACCTCCTACGAGCAGTACTTC	CASSARQTSYEQYF
-	-	TRBJ2-5	TRBV27	TGTGCCAGCAGTTTAATAGGGGGAGAGACCCAGTACTTC	CASSLIGGETQYF
TRBD2	once	TRBJ2-3	TRBV7-7	TGTGCCAGCAGCGTGGGACTAGCGGGAATCACAGATACGCAGTATTTT	CASSVGLAGITDTQYF
-	-	TRBJ2-2	TRBV11-1	TGTGCCAGCAGCTTAGCGGCTACTCGGGGTGGGGAGCTGTTTTTT	CASSLAATRGGELFF
TRBD2	once	TRBJ2-3	TRBV6-4	TGTGCCAGCAGTGACCCCTTGGCGGGGGGTAACACAGATACGCAGTATTTT	CASSDPLAGGNTDTQYF
-	once	TRBJ1-2	TRBV18	TGTGCCAGCTCACCAGGGGCCTCCTCCTATGGCTACACCTTC	CASSPGASSYGYTF
-	few	TRBJ1-2	TRBV10-3	TGTGCCATCAGTGAACAAAGGAGCTACACCTTC	CAISEQRSYTF
TRBD2	-	TRBJ2-7	TRBV6-5	TGTGCCAGCAGGCTAGCGGGGGTTTCCTACGAGCAGTACTTC	CASRLAGVSYEQYF
-	-	TRBJ2-7	TRBV6-5	TGTGCCAGCAGTTACGAGAGTCGGGCCTACGAGCAGTACTTC	CASSYESRAYEQYF
-	-	TRBJ2-5	TRBV25-1	TGTGCCAGCAGTATTTGGGTTTGGGAGACCCAGTACTTC	CASSIWVWETQYF
-	-	TRBJ2-1	TRBV5-1	TGCGCCAGCAGCATAGACTCATTTTACAATGAGCAGTTCTTC	CASSIDSFYNEQFF
-	-	TRBJ2-5	TRBV7-2	TGTGCCAGCAGCTTAGGGGTGCTGTCTCAAGAGACCCAGTACTTC	CASSLGVLSQETQYF
TRBD2	-	TRBJ2-1	TRBV29-1	TGCAGCGTTGTCAGGACTAGCGCCCGGGAGCAGTTCTTC	CSVVRTSAREQFF
-	few	TRBJ1-2	TRBV18	TGTGCCAGCTCACCCAAGGGCCAGAGCTATGGCTACACCTTC	CASSPKGQSYGYTF
TRBD2	-	TRBJ2-7	TRBV9	TGTGCCAGCAGCGTAGCGAGCGGGGGGGCTCCGGGAGAGCAGTACTTC	CASSVASGGAPGEQYF
TRBD1	few	TRBJ2-7	TRBV7-9	TGTGCCAGCAGCTCCTGGCCGGGACAGGGATACTACGAGCAGTACTTC	CASSSWPGQGYYEQYF
-	once	TRBJ1-2	TRBV27	TGTGCCAGCAGTAAACACAGGGCCAACTATGGCTACACCTTC	CASSKHRANYGYTF
-	-	TRBJ2-3	TRBV29-1	TGCAGCGTTGCGTTAAACGTCCCCACAGATACGCAGTATTTT	CSVALNVPTDTQYF
-	few	TRBJ1-5	TRBV15	TGTGCCACCACACCCCAGCTAAATCAGCCCCAGCATTTT	CATTPQLNQPQHF
-	-	TRBJ2-7	TRBV6-5	TGTGCCAGCAGCCCGACCGGGACCGCGGGAATCGAGCAGTACTTC	CASSPTGTAGIEQYF
-	few	TRBJ2-1	TRBV19	TGTGCCAGTAACCAATGGGGGAATGAGCAGTTCTTC	CASNQWGNEQFF
-	-	TRBJ2-1	TRBV29-1	TGCAGCGCACGGGCCGGGACACTCAACAATGAGCAGTTCTTC	CSARAGTLNNEQFF